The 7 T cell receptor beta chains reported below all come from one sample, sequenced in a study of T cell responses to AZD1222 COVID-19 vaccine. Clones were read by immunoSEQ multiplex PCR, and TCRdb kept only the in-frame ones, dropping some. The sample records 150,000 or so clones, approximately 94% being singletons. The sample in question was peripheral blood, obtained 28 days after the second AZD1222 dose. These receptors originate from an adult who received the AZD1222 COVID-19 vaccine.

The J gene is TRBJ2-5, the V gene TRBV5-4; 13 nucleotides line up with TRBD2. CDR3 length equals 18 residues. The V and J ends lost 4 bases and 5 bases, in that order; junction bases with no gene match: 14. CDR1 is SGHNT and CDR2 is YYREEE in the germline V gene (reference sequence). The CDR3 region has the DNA TGTGCCAGCAGCCCGGGACTAGCGGGACGGGGGTCTGGGGAGACCCAGTACTTC. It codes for CASSPGLAGRGSGETQYF. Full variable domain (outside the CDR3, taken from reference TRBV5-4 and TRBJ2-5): ETGVTQSPTHLIKTRGQQVTLRCSSQSGHNTVSWYQQALGQGPQFIFQYYREEENGRGNFPPRFSGLQFPNYSSELNVNALELDDSALYLCASSPGLAGRGSGETQYFGPGTRLLVL.

CDR3 coding DNA: TGCGCCAGCAGCCTAGGTCGGACCCTTAATGAAAAACTGTTTTTT. This encodes CASSLGRTLNEKLFF. This chain joins TRBV4-1 and TRBJ1-4; the D is unclear. The CDR3 has 15 residues. Germline assignment: CDR1 MGHRA and CDR2 YSYEKL. With 4 bases removed from V and 4 bases from J, the gap between germline ends came to 13 bases.

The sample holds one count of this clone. The CDR3 nucleotides are TGCGCCAGCAGTGAGCGGGAGTTAGGGACCGGGGAGCTGTTTTTT. It translates to CASSERELGTGELFF. The chain links TRBV10-2 to TRBJ2-2, with D maybe TRBD2 (6 bases). V was cut by 2 bases and J by 5 bases, with 12 bases left in between. This CDR3 comprises 15 residues. Germline V gives CDR1 WSHSY, CDR2 SAAADI.

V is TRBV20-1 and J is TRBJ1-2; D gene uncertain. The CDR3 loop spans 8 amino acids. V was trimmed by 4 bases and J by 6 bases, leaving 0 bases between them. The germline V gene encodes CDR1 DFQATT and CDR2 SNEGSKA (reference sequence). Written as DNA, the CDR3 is TGCAGTGCTAATGGCTACACCTTC. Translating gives CSANGYTF.

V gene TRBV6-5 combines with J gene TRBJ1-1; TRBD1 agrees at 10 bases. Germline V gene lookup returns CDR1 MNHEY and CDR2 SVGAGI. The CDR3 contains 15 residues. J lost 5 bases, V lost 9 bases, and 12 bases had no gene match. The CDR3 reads CASVNFDRGRTEAFF. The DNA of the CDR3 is TGTGCCAGTGTAAATTTCGACAGGGGGCGGACTGAAGCTTTCTTT.

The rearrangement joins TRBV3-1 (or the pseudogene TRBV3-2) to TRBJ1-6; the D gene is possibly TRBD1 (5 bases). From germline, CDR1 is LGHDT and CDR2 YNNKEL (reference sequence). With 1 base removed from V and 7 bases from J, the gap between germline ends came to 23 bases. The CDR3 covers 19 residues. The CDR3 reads CASSQVVSWGDRSNSPLHF. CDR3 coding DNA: TGTGCCAGCAGCCAAGTTGTGAGTTGGGGGGATCGGAGCAATTCACCCCTCCACTTT.

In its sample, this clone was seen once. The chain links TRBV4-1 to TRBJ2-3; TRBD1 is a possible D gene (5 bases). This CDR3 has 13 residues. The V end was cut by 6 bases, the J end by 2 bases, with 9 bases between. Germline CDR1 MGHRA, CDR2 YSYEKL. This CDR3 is CASSRQFTDTQYF. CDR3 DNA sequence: TGCGCCAGCAGTAGACAGTTCACAGATACGCAGTATTTT.